One and the same sample provided the 27 T cell receptor beta chains below, sequenced in a study of shared clonotypes between healthy human individuals. Measured with immunoSEQ multiplex PCR; TCRdb has only the in-frame clones, and not every one. The top ten hold nearly 1.5% of the sample, which has 850,000 to 1,200,000 clones, about 75% seen once. The sample consisted of memory CD4+ T cells sorted from blood. Subset of the sample: CD45RA-negative fraction. The receptors stem from a man aged 18 to 30 in good health.

On this clone itself: The same CDR3 is also encoded by other DNA sequences in this sample. The V call is TRBV19, the J call TRBJ1-4, with TRBD1 as a possible D gene (5 bases). The V end lost 2 bases, the J end lost 0 bases, and 7 bases lay between the germline ends. There are 15 residues in the CDR3. Germline CDR1 and CDR2: LNHDA and SQIVND (reference sequence). In nucleotides, the CDR3 is TGTGCCAGTAGTATAACAGGCTCAACTAATGAAAAACTGTTTTTT. As protein: CASSITGSTNEKLFF.

This sequence joins TRBV7-9 and TRBJ2-3; D gene ambiguous. Germline CDR1 SEHNR, CDR2 FQNEAQ (reference sequence). Trimming stripped 5 bases from V and 7 bases from J, with 10 bases between. The CDR3 has 12 amino acids. CDR3 DNA sequence: TGTGCCAGCAGCGAAAACTTTCATACGCAGTATTTT. Translation: CASSENFHTQYF. The complete variable domain, with remaining parts taken from reference TRBV7-9 and TRBJ2-3, reads DTGVSQNPRHKITKRGQNVTFRCDPISEHNRLYWYRQTLGQGPEFLTYFQNEAQLEKSRLLSDRFSAERPKGSFSTLEIQRTEQGDSAMYLCASSENFHTQYFGPGTRLTVL.

The V and J genes are TRBV27 and TRBJ1-1; maybe TRBD1 (6 bases). The V end lost 4 bases, the J end lost 1 base, and 7 bases lay between the germline ends. CDR3 size: 13 residues. Germline assignment: CDR1 MNHEY and CDR2 SMNVEV (reference sequence). The CDR3 nucleotides are TGTGCCAGCAGTTACAGGGAGAACACTGAAGCTTTCTTT. Protein sequence: CASSYRENTEAFF.

The chain uses TRBV2 and TRBJ1-5, with TRBD1 as a possible D gene (5 bases). Germline V gene lookup returns CDR1 SNHLY and CDR2 FYNNEI. This CDR3 spans 15 amino acids. The V gene lost 6 bases and the J gene lost 0 bases, with 12 bases spanning the gap. For the CDR3, the DNA is TGTGCCAGCAGAAGGAGGGGCCTTAGCAATCAGCCCCAGCATTTT. It encodes CASRRRGLSNQPQHF. Full variable domain (outside the CDR3, taken from reference TRBV2 and TRBJ1-5): EPEVTQTPSHQVTQMGQEVILRCVPISNHLYFYWYRQILGQKVEFLVSFYNNEISEKSEIFDDQFSVERPDGSNFTLKIRSTKLEDSAMYFCASRRRGLSNQPQHFGDGTRLSIL.

Many counts were recorded for this clone. In the same sample, other DNA sequences code for this CDR3. The chain couples TRBV27 to TRBJ2-6, with 7 bases that match TRBD1. V was pared by 7 bases and J by 0 bases, with 3 bases of the junction left unmatched. This CDR3 spans 15 amino acids. Germline CDR1 is MNHEY and CDR2 is SMNVEV (reference sequence). The CDR3 loop reads CASKGTASGANVLTF. CDR3 DNA: TGTGCCAGCAAAGGGACAGCCTCTGGGGCCAACGTCCTGACTTTC.

A remark on this clone: The sample contains more than one DNA sequence encoding this CDR3. The chain carries TRBV29-1 and TRBJ1-1, with TRBD1 as a possible D gene (6 bases). The CDR3 has 13 residues. In germline, CDR1 is SQVTM, CDR2 ANQGSEA. Between the trimmed V and J ends, which lost 7 bases and 0 bases, there was a span of 12 bases. CDR3 DNA: TGCAGCGGATCGGGACACTTGAACACTGAAGCTTTCTTT. Translating gives CSGSGHLNTEAFF.

The chain has TRBV7-2 and TRBJ2-3, with a tentative D call TRBD1 (5 bases). The germline CDR1 and CDR2 sequences are SGHTA and FQGNSA. This CDR3 comprises 14 residues. V gave up 2 bases and J gave up 2 bases, with 8 bases separating them. CDR3 bases: TGTGCCAGCAGCTTAAAGGGGTACACAGATACGCAGTATTTT. This codes for CASSLKGYTDTQYF.

V and J are TRBV28 and TRBJ1-5, with 7 bases aligning to TRBD1. Germline V lookup: CDR1 MDHEN, CDR2 SYDVKM. V lost 6 bases, J lost 0 bases, and 8 bases stayed unmatched. The length of the CDR3 is 16 residues. Here the CDR3 reads CASSRGQEYSNQPQHF. The CDR3 DNA follows: TGTGCCAGCAGCCGCGGACAGGAGTATAGCAATCAGCCCCAGCATTTT.

This sequence joins TRBV6-1 and TRBJ2-7; D possibly corresponds to TRBD2 (5 bases). The CDR3 is 14 residues long. Trimming left V 5 bases short and J 3 bases short, with 14 bases between. Germline loops: CDR1 MNHNS, CDR2 SASEGT. This CDR3 reads CASSLAREGYEQYF. CDR3 nucleotides: TGTGCCAGCAGTCTCGCGAGGGAAGGCTACGAGCAGTACTTC.

The chain employs TRBV6-6 and TRBJ1-1, with D unresolved. The CDR3 totals 12 residues. Germline V gene data show CDR1 as MNHNY and CDR2 as SVGAGI (reference sequence). V shed 8 bases and J shed 4 bases, with 11 bases lying between them. This chain's CDR3 is CASLEAATEAFF. CDR3 bases: TGTGCCAGCCTTGAGGCGGCCACTGAAGCTTTCTTT.

The V call is TRBV7-9, the J call TRBJ1-4, with D uncertain. Germline-derived CDR1 and CDR2 are SEHNR and FQNEAQ (reference sequence). This CDR3 is built from 14 residues. The V end lost 5 bases, the J end lost 5 bases, and 12 bases lay between the germline ends. The chain's CDR3 is CASSHGGKNEKLFF. Here the CDR3 DNA reads TGTGCCAGCAGCCACGGTGGGAAAAATGAAAAACTGTTTTTT.

The chain is built from TRBV11-1 and TRBJ2-7; no reliable D call. Trimming took off 0 bases at V and 1 base at J, with 13 bases between the two ends. In germline, CDR1 is SGHAT, CDR2 FQDESV (reference sequence). This CDR3 has 16 amino acids. In nucleotides, the CDR3 is TGTGCCAGCAGCTTAGCGACCCGTATCTTTTCCTACGAGCAGTACTTC. It translates to CASSLATRIFSYEQYF.

The V and J genes are TRBV4-3 and TRBJ2-2; 9 bases line up with TRBD2. V trimming: 0 bases; J trimming: 2 bases; junction bases outside the gene matches: 10. CDR1 LGHNA and CDR2 YSLEER come from the germline V gene. The CDR3 spans 19 residues. The CDR3 DNA follows: TGCGCCAGCAGCCAAGAATTTTGGGCTAGCGGGACTAACACCGGGGAGCTGTTTTTT. It encodes CASSQEFWASGTNTGELFF.

CDR3 region: CASSPPGRYEQYF. The DNA for the CDR3 is TGTGCCAGCTCACCACCGGGGCGCTACGAGCAGTACTTC. The V gene is TRBV18, the J gene TRBJ2-7, with TRBD1 as a possible D gene (5 bases). This CDR3 has 13 residues. Germline V gene sequence: CDR1 KGHSH, CDR2 LQKENI. Trimming pared 0 bases from V and 3 bases from J, leaving 6 bases between.

This rearrangement joins TRBV6-5 to TRBJ2-1; the D gene is possibly TRBD2 (5 bases). The CDR3 runs to 16 residues. V was shortened by 1 base and J by 7 bases, with 17 bases between the two germline ends. The germline gives CDR1 MNHEY, CDR2 SVGAGI. CDR3 sequence reads: CASSYYRGSRGNEQFF. The CDR3 DNA reads TGTGCCAGCAGTTACTATCGGGGTTCTCGAGGTAATGAGCAGTTCTTC.

V is TRBV9 and J is TRBJ2-3; weak D call: TRBD2 (7 bases). CDR3 length: 15 residues. Trimming removed 4 bases from V and 3 bases from J, with 15 bases in between. From germline, CDR1 is SGDLS and CDR2 YYNGEE. The CDR3 is CASSQWEGTTDTQYF. Written as DNA, the CDR3 is TGTGCCAGCAGCCAATGGGAGGGGACAACAGATACGCAGTATTTT.

In its sample, this clone was seen a few times. The chain combines TRBV2 with TRBJ1-4, with TRBD1 as a possible D gene (6 bases). Germline assignment: CDR1 SNHLY and CDR2 FYNNEI. Trimming removed 7 bases from V and 2 bases from J, with 11 bases in between. This CDR3 region has 14 residues. This CDR3 reads CASNLGGTNEKLFF. The CDR3 coding sequence is TGTGCCAGCAACTTAGGGGGGACTAATGAAAAACTGTTTTTT.

The V call is TRBV5-1, the J call TRBJ1-5; D unclear. The CDR3 spans 15 residues. Trimming removed 0 bases at V and 7 bases at J, with 14 bases between. CDR1 and CDR2 (germline): SGHRS, YFSETQ. The CDR3 sequence is CASSLVPGTEQPQHF. The CDR3 DNA reads as TGCGCCAGCAGCTTGGTTCCGGGTACGGAGCAGCCCCAGCATTTT.

V is TRBV28 and J is TRBJ1-2; TRBD1 aligns across 12 bases. Per germline, CDR1 MDHEN and CDR2 SYDVKM. Trimming removed 2 bases from V and 8 bases from J; junction bases left unmatched: 6. The CDR3 contains 15 residues. The CDR3 bases are TGTGCCAGCAGTTTAACCGGGACAGGGGGCCGGGGCTACACCTTC. Translation: CASSLTGTGGRGYTF.

Regarding this clone: Other DNA sequences in this sample translate to the same CDR3. The chain couples TRBV30 to TRBJ1-5, with D perhaps matching TRBD1 (5 bases). The germline V gene encodes CDR1 GTSNPN and CDR2 SVGIG (reference sequence). V was clipped by 3 bases and J by 0 bases, with 9 bases between them. The CDR3 consists of 14 residues. CDR3 region: CAWRATGSNQPQHF. DNA of the CDR3: TGTGCCTGGAGAGCCACAGGTAGCAATCAGCCCCAGCATTTT.

This chain links TRBV7-3 with TRBJ2-1; TRBD1 agrees at 7 bases. This CDR3 region has 15 residues. Germline CDR1 reads SGHTA; CDR2 reads FQGTGA. V shed 6 bases and J 6 bases; nucleotides not matched to a gene: 11. In DNA, the CDR3 is TGTGCCAGCAGTTCAGGGGGAAATTTCGGCAATGAGCAGTTCTTC. It yields the protein CASSSGGNFGNEQFF.

About this clone itself: This sample also contains other DNA sequences that code for the same CDR3. The chain is built from TRBV20-1 and TRBJ2-5; the D is unclear. The CDR3 spans 11 residues. Germline V gene lookup returns CDR1 DFQATT and CDR2 SNEGSKA (reference sequence). V gave up 6 bases and J gave up 5 bases, with 10 bases separating them. The CDR3: CSAPLGETQYF. The CDR3 nucleotides are TGCAGTGCCCCTCTCGGGGAGACCCAGTACTTC.

The chain links TRBV19 to TRBJ1-5, with D unresolved. Germline V gives CDR1 LNHDA, CDR2 SQIVND (reference sequence). The germline V and J ends were trimmed by 7 bases and 9 bases, with 13 bases remaining between them. CDR3 length: 12 residues. The CDR3 sequence: CASNPREGPQHF. The CDR3 bases are TGTGCCAGTAATCCCCGAGAGGGGCCCCAGCATTTT.

This clone was found many times. The rearrangement uses TRBV7-9 and TRBJ1-3; no definite D call. Trimming removed 0 bases at V and 4 bases at J, with 7 bases between. The germline V gene encodes CDR1 SEHNR and CDR2 FQNEAQ (reference sequence). There are 14 residues in the CDR3. Here the CDR3 DNA reads TGTGCCAGCAGCTTAGCGGCGGCCGGAAACACCATATATTTT. It specifies CASSLAAAGNTIYF. Full variable domain (remainder filled in from reference TRBV7-9 and TRBJ1-3): DTGVSQNPRHKITKRGQNVTFRCDPISEHNRLYWYRQTLGQGPEFLTYFQNEAQLEKSRLLSDRFSAERPKGSFSTLEIQRTEQGDSAMYLCASSLAAAGNTIYFGEGSWLTVV.

The chain is built from TRBV7-2 and TRBJ2-7; 8 bases agree with TRBD2. The CDR3 loop spans 15 amino acids. Trimming removed 1 base from V and 2 bases from J; junction bases left unmatched: 4. CDR1 SGHTA and CDR2 FQGNSA come from the germline V gene. The CDR3 coding sequence is TGTGCCAGCAGCTTAGAAGGTAGCGGGGCCTACGAGCAGTACTTC. Translating it yields CASSLEGSGAYEQYF.

The chain joins TRBV2 to TRBJ1-6; 9 bases match TRBD1. From germline, CDR1 is SNHLY and CDR2 FYNNEI. Trimming took 8 bases from V and 9 from J; bases not matched to a gene: 8. This CDR3 is built from 14 residues. This CDR3 reads CASFTGQGFSPLHF. CDR3 nucleotide sequence: TGTGCCAGCTTTACGGGACAGGGCTTTTCACCCCTCCACTTT.

The V call is TRBV5-6, the J call TRBJ1-2, with D unclear. V gave up 1 base and J gave up 4 bases, with 14 bases separating them. In germline, CDR1 is SGHDT, CDR2 YYEEEE. This CDR3 has 15 residues. The CDR3 nucleotides are TGTGCCAGCAGCTTGTTGCAGGTCAGAAGCTATGGCTACACCTTC. Its translation is CASSLLQVRSYGYTF.